This T cell receptor beta chain came from a study of tumor-infiltrating lymphocytes in primary liver carcinoma. The researchers produced TCR beta cDNA from around 500 ng total RNA with a constant-region primer. Construction of TCR beta libraries relied on three successive nested multiplex PCR rounds employing slightly modified ARM-PCR. The study ran its first two PCR rounds for around 9 cycles each, using TRBV1-TRBV30 forward primers and a C-beta reverse primer. One entry per CDR3 protein results from TCRdb running MiXCR on the multiplex PCR reads. The data contain 90,000 to 150,000 distinct CDR3 sequences, approximately 71% of them seen just once; the ten biggest clones take up 8.1%. To note about this clonotype: The target antigen is unknown.

Unsorted bulk tissue of roughly 18-32 mg yielded co-extracted RNA and DNA. CDR1 MNHNS and CDR2 SASEGT come from the germline V gene. Deletions cut 1 base from V and 3 bases from J, with 18 bases between. This CDR3 region has 17 residues. General study findings and limits: It was in tumors, not blood, that the top-250-clone fraction was significantly higher (p = 0.039).

The chain joins TRBV6-1 to TRBJ1-1, with D tentatively TRBD1 (5 bases). The clonotype originates from an older woman with primary liver carcinoma and hepatitis B virus infection. The sequencing input was tumor-adjacent normal liver tissue. CDR3 sequence (DNA): TGTGCCAGCAGTGAAGATTCAAGGCGCGGAGGGGACACTGAAGCTTTCTTT. Translation gives CASSEDSRRGGDTEAFF.